The TCR beta chain described here comes from a study of T cell responses to AZD1222 COVID-19 vaccine. Looked up from germline, CDR1 is LNHDA and CDR2 is SQIVND (reference sequence). This CDR3 has 12 amino acids. The ends were cut back, 5 bases at V and 4 bases at J, with 6 bases in the middle. Profiled with immunoSEQ multiplex PCR; TCRdb holds only in-frame clones, not every one. The sample lists 65,000 to 80,000 clones; about nine tenths were seen once. This TCR was recovered from an adult in good health. This rearrangement joins TRBV19 to TRBJ1-5; D gene uncertain. Sequenced material: peripheral blood, taken on day 0 of AZD1222 vaccination. CDR3 sequence: CASSPWNQPQHF. The CDR3 nucleotides read TGTGCCAGTAGTCCGTGGAATCAGCCCCAGCATTTT.